This TCR beta chain derives from a study of T-cell reconstitution after alpha-beta-depleted transplantation in children. Study-level findings and limits: T-cell numbers and diversity, one year after transplant, stemmed largely from T cells that were newly produced. There were reportedly several hundred expanded graft clones from which alpha-beta T cells came about two months after transplant.

The CDR3 is made up of 15 amino acids. Germline V gene lookup returns CDR1 SGHTA and CDR2 FQGNSA. Trimming left V 0 bases short and J 4 bases short, with 12 bases between. This clonotype was seen ten or more times. No antigen is known for it. Preparation of the TCRbeta library used unique molecular identifiers. In TCRdb, the PCR reads were re-called with MiXCR into one record per CDR3 protein. Here the sample spans around 270,000 distinct CDR3 sequences, 9.5% to 13% being singletons. The receptor was derived from a boy in the first two years of life with acute myeloid leukemia, due to receive a stem cell transplant. This specimen was PBMCs, taken before TCRalphabeta/CD19-depleted stem cell transplant. The J gene is TRBJ1-2, the V gene TRBV7-2, with D uncertain. CDR3 DNA sequence: TGTGCCAGCAGCTTAGCCCAGAGAGTAGTCTATGGCTACACCTTC. Protein: CASSLAQRVVYGYTF. Variable domain in full (rest from reference TRBV7-2 and TRBJ1-2): GAGVSQSPSNKVTEKGKDVELRCDPISGHTALYWYRQSLGQGLEFLIYFQGNSAPDKSGLPSDRFSAERTGGSVSTLTIQRTQQEDSAVYLCASSLAQRVVYGYTFGSGTRLTVV.